The 24 T cell receptor beta chains reported below all come from one sample, sequenced in a study of T cell responses to AZD1222 COVID-19 vaccine. Sequencing used immunoSEQ multiplex PCR; TCRdb keeps in-frame clones, though not all of them. Among fewer than 100,000 clones listed, roughly 89% were seen once. Source: peripheral blood, taken 28 days after the second AZD1222 dose. Receptor source: an adult who received the AZD1222 COVID-19 vaccine.

The chain carries TRBV19 and TRBJ2-7; possibly TRBD1 for D (6 bases). CDR1 is LNHDA, CDR2 SQIVND, per germline (reference sequence). V was shortened by 4 bases and J by 2 bases, with 12 bases between the two germline ends. The CDR3 loop spans 14 amino acids. CDR3 nucleotides: TGTGCCAGTAGTACAGGGGCAGGGACCTACGAGCAGTACTTC. This translates into CASSTGAGTYEQYF.

The genes are TRBV5-4 and TRBJ1-6, with D possibly TRBD1 on 5 matching bases. The CDR3 is made up of 15 amino acids. The germline V gene encodes CDR1 SGHNT and CDR2 YYREEE (reference sequence). The germline V and J ends were trimmed by 0 bases and 4 bases, with 8 bases remaining between them. The CDR3 is CASSLAGGYNSPLHF. Here the CDR3 DNA reads TGTGCCAGCAGCTTGGCTGGGGGTTATAATTCACCCCTCCACTTT. The variable domain in full, completed from reference TRBV5-4 and TRBJ1-6, reads ETGVTQSPTHLIKTRGQQVTLRCSSQSGHNTVSWYQQALGQGPQFIFQYYREEENGRGNFPPRFSGLQFPNYSSELNVNALELDDSALYLCASSLAGGYNSPLHFGNGTRLTVT.

V gene TRBV18 combines with J gene TRBJ2-5; 9 bases line up with TRBD1. Germline loops: CDR1 KGHSH, CDR2 LQKENI. Unmatched junction bases numbered 5, after V lost 2 bases and J lost 4 bases. The CDR3 totals 15 residues. The CDR3 DNA reads TGTGCCAGCTCACCATTGGGACAGGGCATAGAGACCCAGTACTTC. Protein sequence: CASSPLGQGIETQYF. Supplemented by reference TRBV18 and TRBJ2-5, the full variable domain reads NAGVMQNPRHLVRRRGQEARLRCSPMKGHSHVYWYRQLPEEGLKFMVYLQKENIIDESGMPKERFSAEFPKEGPSILRIQQVVRGDSAAYFCASSPLGQGIETQYFGPGTRLLVL.

The chain has TRBV15 and TRBJ1-1; D may be TRBD1 (5 bases). V was cut by 0 bases and J by 10 bases, with 9 bases left in between. This CDR3 spans 12 amino acids. CDR1 LNHNV and CDR2 YYDKDF come from the germline V gene (reference sequence). CDR3 residues: CATSRDRGRAFF. CDR3 DNA: TGTGCCACCAGCAGAGATAGGGGTAGAGCTTTCTTT.

The chain employs TRBV29-1 and TRBJ1-2; D is unresolved. Trimming pared 3 bases from V and 3 bases from J, leaving 8 bases between. The CDR3 spans 12 residues. In germline, CDR1 is SQVTM, CDR2 ANQGSEA. CDR3 region: CSVDQTYYGYTF. The CDR3 DNA sequence: TGCAGCGTTGATCAGACCTACTATGGCTACACCTTC.

The V and J genes are TRBV4-3 and TRBJ2-2, with D maybe TRBD2 (5 bases). The germline V and J ends were trimmed by 0 bases and 5 bases, with 10 bases remaining between them. The CDR3 sequence is 15 residues long. Germline V lookup: CDR1 LGHNA, CDR2 YSLEER. The DNA for the CDR3 is TGCGCCAGCAGCCAAGAAGCCCGGGGAACCGGGGAGCTGTTTTTT. This translates into CASSQEARGTGELFF.

The CDR3 is CASSHPGHNTGELFF. Written as DNA, the CDR3 is TGTGCCAGCAGCCACCCGGGACACAACACCGGGGAGCTGTTTTTT. This sequence joins TRBV7-3 and TRBJ2-2, with D tentatively TRBD1 (6 bases). Per the germline V gene, CDR1 is SGHTA and CDR2 is FQGTGA. This CDR3 is built from 15 residues. The ends were cut back, 5 bases at V and 2 bases at J, with 12 bases in the middle. The complete variable domain, with remaining parts taken from reference TRBV7-3 and TRBJ2-2, reads GAGVSQTPSNKVTEKGKYVELRCDPISGHTALYWYRQSLGQGPEFLIYFQGTGAADDSGLPNDRFFAVRPEGSVSTLKIQRTERGDSAVYLCASSHPGHNTGELFFGEGSRLTVL.

The chain joins TRBV5-4 to TRBJ2-7; TRBD1 agrees at 11 bases. The germline V gene has CDR1 SGHNT and CDR2 YYREEE (reference sequence). The J segment lost 6 bases and the V segment lost 7 bases, leaving 3 bases of the junction unmatched. The CDR3 spans 12 residues. This CDR3 is CASRTGGAEQYF. The CDR3 DNA follows: TGTGCCAGCCGGACAGGGGGCGCCGAGCAGTACTTC.

This clone was seen once. The rearrangement joins TRBV28 to TRBJ1-2; possible D gene TRBD1, 5 bases. Germline lookup yields CDR1 MDHEN and CDR2 SYDVKM. The V and J ends lost 4 bases and 7 bases respectively, with 16 bases between them. The CDR3 runs 14 residues. The CDR3 spells CASSSPGRQPGYTF. The CDR3 bases are TGTGCCAGCAGTTCGCCAGGGAGACAGCCTGGCTACACCTTC.

The chain recombines TRBV4-3 with TRBJ1-1, with no clear D. The germline CDR1 and CDR2 sequences are LGHNA and YSLEER. The CDR3 runs 16 residues. V was shortened by 3 bases and J by 1 base, with 15 bases between the two germline ends. In DNA form, the CDR3 reads TGCGCCAGCAGCCAGAGTTTCGCCCTAACGAACACTGAAGCTTTCTTT. Translating gives CASSQSFALTNTEAFF.

This clone was seen a handful of times. V usage is TRBV28 and J usage is TRBJ1-2, with 8 bases identical to TRBD1. The CDR3 has 16 amino acids. V lost 7 bases, J lost 5 bases, and 15 bases stayed unmatched. Germline loops: CDR1 MDHEN, CDR2 SYDVKM. The DNA for the CDR3 is TGTGCCAGCACCCCGACAGGGGCTACTTTCAGATATGGCTACACCTTC. Translated: CASTPTGATFRYGYTF.

The chain uses TRBV6-5 and TRBJ2-7, with 9 bases that match TRBD1. Germline CDR1 and CDR2: MNHEY and SVGAGI. CDR3 size: 15 residues. J gave up 2 bases and V 6 bases, and 8 bases lay outside the gene matches. CDR3 DNA: TGTGCCAGCAGAGCTACAGGGGGCTCTCCCTACGAGCAGTACTTC. Translating gives CASRATGGSPYEQYF.

The chain couples TRBV6-2 or TRBV6-3 to TRBJ1-1; 7 positions agree with TRBD1. The CDR3 has 15 amino acids. CDR1 and CDR2 from the germline V gene are MNHEY and SVGEGT. V lost 5 bases, J lost 1 base, and 7 bases stayed unmatched. CDR3: CASSQTGTENTEAFF. The CDR3, as DNA: TGTGCCAGCAGTCAAACCGGGACAGAGAACACTGAAGCTTTCTTT.

The chain uses TRBV28 and TRBJ2-1; either TRBD1 or TRBD2 may fit D (5 bases each). Germline-derived CDR1 and CDR2 are MDHEN and SYDVKM. V gave up 3 bases and J gave up 4 bases, with 13 bases separating them. The CDR3 sequence is 15 residues long. Here the CDR3 DNA reads TGTGCCAGCAGTTTTCGGGACGGAATTTACAATGAGCAGTTCTTC. Amino acids: CASSFRDGIYNEQFF.

V and J are TRBV7-2 and TRBJ1-6; D is possibly TRBD1 (5 bases). CDR3 length equals 14 residues. The V end lost 1 base, the J end lost 6 bases, and 7 bases lay between the germline ends. In germline, CDR1 is SGHTA, CDR2 FQGNSA. The CDR3: CASSLGGVNSPLHF. CDR3 nucleotides: TGTGCCAGCAGCTTAGGAGGGGTTAATTCACCCCTCCACTTT.

This clone has only a few counts. V is TRBV11-2 and J is TRBJ1-3; D unclear. The CDR3 extends over 15 amino acids. Germline loops: CDR1 SGHAT, CDR2 FQNNGV. Trimming removed 0 bases from V and 0 bases from J, with 6 bases in between. DNA of the CDR3: TGTGCCAGCAGCTTAGACCTAAACTCTGGAAACACCATATATTTT. It is translated as CASSLDLNSGNTIYF.

The V and J genes are TRBV10-2 and TRBJ2-3; D may correspond to TRBD1 or TRBD2 (5 bases each). V shed 9 bases and J shed 6 bases, with 13 bases lying between them. Germline assignment: CDR1 WSHSY and CDR2 SAAADI. The CDR3 consists of 12 residues. CDR3: CASRDPPDTQYF. CDR3 bases: TGCGCCAGTAGGGACCCCCCGGATACGCAGTATTTT.

The chain uses TRBV11-3 and TRBJ2-1; the D gene is possibly TRBD2 (6 bases). Germline assignment: CDR1 SGHNT and CDR2 YENEEA. V gave up 2 bases and J gave up 8 bases, with 13 bases separating them. The CDR3 consists of 14 residues. The chain's CDR3 is CASSLSGWGDEQFF. The CDR3, as DNA: TGTGCCAGCAGCTTATCCGGGTGGGGGGATGAGCAGTTCTTC.

In its sample, this clone was seen once. The gene calls are TRBV4-3 and TRBJ2-1; D may be TRBD1 (6 bases). V shed 2 bases and J shed 5 bases, with 10 bases lying between them. Germline V gene lookup returns CDR1 LGHNA and CDR2 YSLEER. The CDR3 runs 14 residues. The CDR3 spells CASSQPDRNNEQFF. CDR3 bases: TGCGCCAGCAGCCAACCGGACAGAAACAATGAGCAGTTCTTC.

A few counts support this clone. This chain joins TRBV7-3 and TRBJ1-2; TRBD1 might be the D (5 bases). From germline, CDR1 is SGHTA and CDR2 FQGTGA. V gave up 0 bases and J gave up 3 bases, with 11 bases separating them. This CDR3 region has 15 residues. The CDR3 bases are TGTGCCAGCAGCTTAACTCCGACAGACTACTATGGCTACACCTTC. Protein: CASSLTPTDYYGYTF.

This clone was observed a few times. The gene calls are TRBV7-9 and TRBJ2-7; D gene unclear. The length of the CDR3 is 13 residues. The germline V gene has CDR1 SEHNR and CDR2 FQNEAQ (reference sequence). Trimming took 5 bases from V and 1 from J, leaving 9 bases between them. This CDR3 is CASSPGRSYEQYF. CDR3 bases: TGTGCCAGCAGCCCAGGACGGTCCTACGAGCAGTACTTC.

The J gene is TRBJ2-1, the V gene TRBV7-2, with 8 bases that match TRBD2. CDR3 length: 16 amino acids. Germline values: CDR1 SGHTA, CDR2 FQGNSA. Trimming removed 3 bases from V and 7 bases from J; junction bases left unmatched: 11. The CDR3 spells CASSFRASGLGNEQFF. The CDR3 nucleotides read TGTGCCAGCAGCTTCAGGGCCTCGGGACTAGGTAATGAGCAGTTCTTC.

The gene calls are TRBV20-1 and TRBJ2-7; TRBD2 might be the D (7 bases). Germline V CDR1 and CDR2: DFQATT, SNEGSKA (reference sequence). The CDR3 has 14 residues. Trimming took 3 bases from V and 3 from J, leaving 15 bases between them. The CDR3 spells CSASFPGGRYEQYF. The CDR3, as DNA: TGCAGTGCTAGTTTCCCGGGGGGCCGCTACGAGCAGTACTTC.

This sequence joins TRBV28 and TRBJ1-5; D may be TRBD1 (6 bases). Germline loops: CDR1 MDHEN, CDR2 SYDVKM. The CDR3 runs 15 residues. V was pared by 2 bases and J by 3 bases, with 11 bases between. For the CDR3, the DNA is TGTGCCAGCAGTTTACCCAGGGGTGACAATCAGCCCCAGCATTTT. Translation gives CASSLPRGDNQPQHF. Looking up the rest from reference TRBV28 and TRBJ1-5 gives the full variable domain: DVKVTQSSRYLVKRTGEKVFLECVQDMDHENMFWYRQDPGLGLRLIYFSYDVKMKEKGDIPEGYSVSREKKERFSLILESASTNQTSMYLCASSLPRGDNQPQHFGDGTRLSIL.